Below are 16 T cell receptor beta chains sequenced from a single sample in a study of monozygotic twins with inflammatory bowel disease. TCRdb re-called the 5' RACE reads; every CDR3 protein appears as one record, without DNA. The sample data list 330,000 or so distinct CDR3 sequences. The sequencing sample was made of blood. The receptors originated from a human donor with ulcerative colitis or Crohn's disease, or a healthy co-twin of an affected twin (not recorded which).

The chain employs TRBV7-9 and TRBJ2-1; TCRdb outputs TRBD2, but without DNA this stays unchecked. Germline CDR1 SEHNR, CDR2 FQNEAQ (reference sequence). The CDR3 is 16 residues long. The CDR3 spells CASSQRGDGLYNEQFF.

The chain couples TRBV10-3 to TRBJ1-2. Germline V gene lookup returns CDR1 ENHRY and CDR2 SYGVKD. The CDR3 loop spans 12 amino acids. CDR3 protein: CAIGTDNYGYTF.

This chain uses TRBV7-2 with TRBJ2-7; TCRdb indicates TRBD1, and absent DNA this call remains unverified. This CDR3 has 15 amino acids. CDR1 SGHTA and CDR2 FQGNSA come from the germline V gene. The CDR3 sequence is CASSPRTGRGGEQYF.

V gene TRBV14 combines with J gene TRBJ1-6; there is no DNA to check the TCRdb D call of TRBD1. Germline V gives CDR1 SGHDN, CDR2 FVKESK. The CDR3 is 17 residues long. CDR3 loop: CASSQERTGTGALPLHF.

The chain joins TRBV30 to TRBJ2-2; TCRdb returns TRBD2, unconfirmable since there is no DNA. CDR3 size: 14 residues. CDR1 GTSNPN and CDR2 SVGIG come from the germline V gene (reference sequence). The CDR3 sequence is CAWTSGLDTGELFF.

The V and J genes are TRBV6-5 and TRBJ2-7. This CDR3 region has 14 residues. CDR1 is MNHEY and CDR2 is SVGAGI in the germline V gene. The CDR3 loop is CASRYRERTYEQYF.

The chain employs TRBV20-1 and TRBJ1-2; lacking DNA, the TRBD1 call made by TCRdb goes unchecked. Germline V gene data show CDR1 as DFQATT and CDR2 as SNEGSKA (reference sequence). The CDR3 consists of 12 residues. CDR3 sequence: CSAAVQGIGYTF.

The V and J genes are TRBV3-1 and TRBJ2-7. The CDR3 length is 14 residues. Looked up from germline, CDR1 is LGHDT and CDR2 is YNNKEL (reference sequence). The chain's CDR3 is CASSHHSARYEQYF.

The J gene is TRBJ2-6, the V gene TRBV5-1. Germline loops: CDR1 SGHRS, CDR2 YFSETQ. The CDR3 covers 18 residues. The CDR3 loop reads CASSSQRVTAGGANVLTF.

The CDR3 here is CASSQDYKDTTRFEYEQFF. The gene calls are TRBV3-1 and TRBJ2-1. CDR1 is LGHDT and CDR2 is YNNKEL in the germline V gene (reference sequence). The CDR3 has 19 residues.

V and J are TRBV29-1 and TRBJ2-4. From germline, CDR1 is SQVTM and CDR2 ANQGSEA. The CDR3 contains 13 residues. Here the CDR3 reads CSVVDLPKNIQYF. Full variable domain (remainder filled in from reference TRBV29-1 and TRBJ2-4): SAVISQKPSRDICQRGTSLTIQCQVDSQVTMMFWYRQQPGQSLTLIATANQGSEATYESGFVIDKFPISRPNLTFSTLTVSNMSPEDSSIYLCSVVDLPKNIQYFGAGTRLSVL.

The chain is built from TRBV11-2 and TRBJ2-1; the TCRdb call, TRBD1, lacks DNA for checking. CDR3 length equals 16 residues. Germline V CDR1 and CDR2: SGHAT, FQNNGV. The CDR3 sequence: CASSSSRGDNFNEQFF.

The chain employs TRBV12-3 or TRBV12-4 and TRBJ2-1; the D gene TCRdb calls, TRBD1, cannot be checked with no DNA. The CDR3 spans 12 residues. The CDR3 protein is CASSFGGNEQFF.

This chain connects TRBV2 to TRBJ1-2; no DNA is available, so the TRBD1 call from TCRdb remains unchecked. Germline V CDR1 and CDR2: SNHLY, FYNNEI. The length of the CDR3 is 14 residues. CDR3 in amino acids: CASSESRGAGGYTF.

V usage is TRBV27 and J usage is TRBJ2-5; the TCRdb call, TRBD1, lacks DNA for checking. The CDR3 length is 13 residues. Per the germline V gene, CDR1 is MNHEY and CDR2 is SMNVEV (reference sequence). The CDR3 here is CASSWGRSETQYF.

The chain joins TRBV5-1 to TRBJ2-3; TCRdb selects TRBD1, and the lack of DNA leaves this call unchecked. The CDR3 is 14 residues long. CDR1 and CDR2 from the germline V gene are SGHRS and YFSETQ. CDR3: CASSSSGITDTQYF.